These T cell receptor beta chains were read from a single sample in a study of blood T cells in healthy people across ages. TCRdb redid the calling of the 5' RACE reads with MiXCR, one entry per CDR3 protein. The data contain some 1,500,000 distinct CDR3 sequences, approximately 43% of them singletons. Sequenced sample: blood. The receptors here all came from a woman under 30 in good health. The CDR3 runs from the conserved cysteine through the conserved F or W. Fields, in order: D gene, clone size, J gene, V gene, CDR3 protein, CDR3 DNA. The D gene is left open where the match is weak. Expanded clones are given a class, and other clones once, few, many or no size at all.

D gene: NA; clone size: NA; J gene: TRBJ2-1; V gene: TRBV25-1; CDR3 protein: CASSGLWEQFF; CDR3 DNA: TGTGCCAGCAGTGGACTTTGGGAGCAGTTCTTC
D gene: TRBD2; clone size: many; J gene: TRBJ2-7; V gene: TRBV4-2; CDR3 protein: CASSQAIGTSGKYEQYF; CDR3 DNA: TGTGCCAGCAGCCAAGCAATCGGGACTAGCGGGAAATACGAGCAGTACTTC
D gene: NA; clone size: NA; J gene: TRBJ2-7; V gene: TRBV11-2; CDR3 protein: CASSTGQQGKSYEQYF; CDR3 DNA: TGTGCCAGCAGCACAGGACAACAGGGAAAGTCCTACGAGCAGTACTTC
D gene: NA; clone size: NA; J gene: TRBJ2-1; V gene: TRBV7-9; CDR3 protein: CASGTVSSYNEQFF; CDR3 DNA: TGTGCCAGCGGGACTGTCAGCTCTTACAATGAGCAGTTCTTC
D gene: NA; clone size: few; J gene: TRBJ2-7; V gene: TRBV7-9; CDR3 protein: CASSLTTIGEQYF; CDR3 DNA: TGTGCCAGCAGCTTAACCACGATAGGCGAGCAGTACTTC
D gene: NA; clone size: NA; J gene: TRBJ2-7; V gene: TRBV20-1; CDR3 protein: CSARDWESYEQYF; CDR3 DNA: TGCAGTGCTAGAGATTGGGAGTCCTACGAGCAGTACTTC
D gene: NA; clone size: NA; J gene: TRBJ2-7; V gene: TRBV29-1; CDR3 protein: CSVGGTRGQSSYEQYF; CDR3 DNA: TGCAGCGTTGGAGGGACAAGGGGACAAAGCTCCTACGAGCAGTACTTC
D gene: NA; clone size: NA; J gene: TRBJ1-6; V gene: TRBV6-2/TRBV6-3; CDR3 protein: CASTDRNSPPHF; CDR3 DNA: TGTGCCAGCACCGACAGGAATTCACCCCCCCACTTT
D gene: NA; clone size: few; J gene: TRBJ1-2; V gene: TRBV4-3; CDR3 protein: CASSTRMKVGDNYGYTF; CDR3 DNA: TGCGCCAGCAGCACTCGCATGAAGGTCGGGGATAACTATGGCTACACCTTC
D gene: NA; clone size: NA; J gene: TRBJ2-3; V gene: TRBV7-2; CDR3 protein: CASSLRFFRGSTSSTDTQYF; CDR3 DNA: TGTGCCAGCAGCTTAAGGTTTTTCCGGGGCAGTACGTCTAGCACAGATACGCAGTATTTT
D gene: NA; clone size: few; J gene: TRBJ2-3; V gene: TRBV3-1; CDR3 protein: CASSQDSLPGHDTQYF; CDR3 DNA: TGTGCCAGCAGCCAAGATAGCCTCCCAGGACACGATACGCAGTATTTT
D gene: TRBD2; clone size: NA; J gene: TRBJ2-1; V gene: TRBV30; CDR3 protein: CASASGTSYNEQFF; CDR3 DNA: TGTGCCAGTGCTAGCGGGACCTCCTACAATGAGCAGTTCTTC
D gene: TRBD1; clone size: NA; J gene: TRBJ1-2; V gene: TRBV6-5; CDR3 protein: CASSYSGPGQGNGYTF; CDR3 DNA: TGTGCCAGCAGTTACTCCGGGCCGGGACAGGGGAATGGCTACACCTTC
D gene: NA; clone size: NA; J gene: TRBJ2-1; V gene: TRBV15; CDR3 protein: CATSRDSWGYNEQFF; CDR3 DNA: TGTGCCACCAGCAGAGATAGTTGGGGTTACAATGAGCAGTTCTTC
D gene: TRBD1; clone size: NA; J gene: TRBJ2-3; V gene: TRBV7-8; CDR3 protein: CASSTGITDTQYF; CDR3 DNA: TGTGCCAGCTCGACAGGGATCACAGATACGCAGTATTTT
D gene: TRBD2; clone size: NA; J gene: TRBJ2-5; V gene: TRBV5-1; CDR3 protein: CASRPRLAQETQYF; CDR3 DNA: TGCGCCAGCAGGCCAAGACTAGCACAAGAGACCCAGTACTTC
D gene: NA; clone size: NA; J gene: TRBJ2-3; V gene: TRBV20-1; CDR3 protein: CSATVKTDTQYF; CDR3 DNA: TGCAGTGCTACCGTTAAGACAGATACGCAGTATTTT
D gene: TRBD1; clone size: few; J gene: TRBJ2-1; V gene: TRBV4-2; CDR3 protein: CASSQRTRGQGNEQFF; CDR3 DNA: TGTGCCAGCAGCCAACGGACCCGGGGACAGGGGAATGAGCAGTTCTTC
D gene: NA; clone size: NA; J gene: TRBJ2-1; V gene: TRBV7-2; CDR3 protein: CASSAYHGGSNEQFF; CDR3 DNA: TGTGCCAGCAGCGCCTACCATGGTGGTTCCAATGAGCAGTTCTTC
D gene: TRBD2; clone size: once; J gene: TRBJ2-1; V gene: TRBV6-2/TRBV6-3; CDR3 protein: CASANSGGAAFF; CDR3 DNA: TGTGCCAGCGCCAATAGCGGGGGGGCGGCGTTCTTC
D gene: NA; clone size: once; J gene: TRBJ1-1; V gene: TRBV3-1; CDR3 protein: CASTAAGLVTEAFF; CDR3 DNA: TGTGCCAGCACCGCAGCGGGCTTGGTCACTGAAGCTTTCTTT
D gene: TRBD2; clone size: NA; J gene: TRBJ2-3; V gene: TRBV7-2; CDR3 protein: CASSFITSADTQYF; CDR3 DNA: TGTGCCAGCAGCTTCATTACTAGCGCAGATACGCAGTATTTT
D gene: NA; clone size: NA; J gene: TRBJ2-7; V gene: TRBV7-2; CDR3 protein: CASSQAGFSYEQYF; CDR3 DNA: TGTGCCAGCAGCCAGGCGGGTTTCTCCTACGAGCAGTACTTC
D gene: NA; clone size: many; J gene: TRBJ2-3; V gene: TRBV12-3/TRBV12-4; CDR3 protein: CASSLIRTLGTDTQYF; CDR3 DNA: TGTGCCAGCAGTTTAATCCGGACCCTAGGCACAGATACGCAGTATTTT
D gene: TRBD1; clone size: few; J gene: TRBJ2-4; V gene: TRBV6-5; CDR3 protein: CASRMDRGAKNIQYF; CDR3 DNA: TGTGCCAGCAGGATGGACAGGGGGGCCAAAAACATTCAGTACTTC
D gene: NA; clone size: NA; J gene: TRBJ2-5; V gene: TRBV20-1; CDR3 protein: CSARGGIIVQETQYF; CDR3 DNA: TGCAGTGCGAGGGGGGGGATAATAGTCCAAGAGACCCAGTACTTC
D gene: NA; clone size: few; J gene: TRBJ2-1; V gene: TRBV29-1; CDR3 protein: CSERRANSYNEQFF; CDR3 DNA: TGCAGCGAGAGAAGGGCCAACTCCTACAATGAGCAGTTCTTC
D gene: NA; clone size: few; J gene: TRBJ2-5; V gene: TRBV29-1; CDR3 protein: CSVGTLQTQYF; CDR3 DNA: TGCAGCGTTGGAACCCTTCAGACCCAGTACTTC
D gene: TRBD1; clone size: NA; J gene: TRBJ2-7; V gene: TRBV7-2; CDR3 protein: CASSSRDRGYNEQYF; CDR3 DNA: TGTGCCAGCAGCTCCCGGGACAGGGGCTACAATGAGCAGTACTTC
D gene: TRBD2; clone size: few; J gene: TRBJ2-7; V gene: TRBV29-1; CDR3 protein: CSVLLAGSYEQYF; CDR3 DNA: TGCAGCGTGCTACTAGCGGGAAGCTACGAGCAGTACTTC
D gene: TRBD1; clone size: few; J gene: TRBJ1-1; V gene: TRBV7-3; CDR3 protein: CASSWDSHTEAFF; CDR3 DNA: TGTGCCAGCAGTTGGGACAGCCACACTGAAGCTTTCTTT
D gene: TRBD1; clone size: NA; J gene: TRBJ2-4; V gene: TRBV10-3; CDR3 protein: CAIARDRGSGEQYF; CDR3 DNA: TGTGCCATCGCCAGGGACAGGGGTTCGGGGGAGCAGTACTTC
D gene: NA; clone size: few; J gene: TRBJ1-2; V gene: TRBV7-2; CDR3 protein: CASSLIRAGYTF; CDR3 DNA: TGTGCCAGCAGCTTAATCAGGGCTGGCTACACCTTC
D gene: NA; clone size: NA; J gene: TRBJ1-4; V gene: TRBV9; CDR3 protein: CASSGPAGANEKLFF; CDR3 DNA: TGTGCCAGCAGCGGTCCCGCCGGGGCTAATGAAAAACTGTTTTTT
D gene: NA; clone size: NA; J gene: TRBJ2-7; V gene: TRBV4-2; CDR3 protein: CASSQARGGGAYEQYF; CDR3 DNA: TGTGCCAGCAGCCAAGCCAGAGGGGGAGGGGCCTACGAGCAGTACTTC
D gene: TRBD1; clone size: NA; J gene: TRBJ1-1; V gene: TRBV5-1; CDR3 protein: CASSGQGGSTEAFF; CDR3 DNA: TGCGCCAGCAGCGGACAGGGAGGGTCTACTGAAGCTTTCTTT
D gene: NA; clone size: few; J gene: TRBJ2-3; V gene: TRBV5-1; CDR3 protein: CASSLGNVDTQYF; CDR3 DNA: TGCGCCAGCAGCTTGGGTAATGTAGATACGCAGTATTTT
D gene: NA; clone size: few; J gene: TRBJ2-7; V gene: TRBV7-9; CDR3 protein: CATGLQSYEQYF; CDR3 DNA: TGTGCCACTGGACTTCAATCCTACGAGCAGTACTTC
D gene: NA; clone size: NA; J gene: TRBJ1-1; V gene: TRBV4-3; CDR3 protein: CASSQDFDTEAFF; CDR3 DNA: TGCGCCAGCAGCCAAGATTTTGACACTGAAGCTTTCTTT
D gene: NA; clone size: NA; J gene: TRBJ1-2; V gene: TRBV6-2/TRBV6-3; CDR3 protein: CASELEPRLRYGYTF; CDR3 DNA: TGTGCCAGCGAGTTAGAACCCCGACTGCGCTATGGCTACACCTTC
D gene: NA; clone size: few; J gene: TRBJ2-3; V gene: TRBV7-6; CDR3 protein: CASSEGTFSLSDTQYF; CDR3 DNA: TGTGCCAGCAGCGAGGGGACATTCTCACTTTCAGATACGCAGTATTTT
D gene: TRBD2; clone size: NA; J gene: TRBJ2-5; V gene: TRBV5-1; CDR3 protein: CASSLVLAGDFYNEQYF; CDR3 DNA: TGCGCCAGCAGCTTGGTACTAGCGGGAGATTTTTACAATGAGCAGTACTTC
D gene: NA; clone size: NA; J gene: TRBJ1-2; V gene: TRBV25-1; CDR3 protein: CASSESWGSGYTF; CDR3 DNA: TGTGCCAGCAGTGAATCCTGGGGCTCTGGCTACACCTTC
D gene: NA; clone size: NA; J gene: TRBJ2-1; V gene: TRBV2; CDR3 protein: CASTLGQTLYNEQFF; CDR3 DNA: TGTGCCAGCACCCTAGGGCAGACCCTATACAATGAGCAGTTCTTC
D gene: TRBD1; clone size: NA; J gene: TRBJ1-1; V gene: TRBV20-1; CDR3 protein: CSAPRQGAEAFF; CDR3 DNA: TGCAGTGCTCCGAGACAGGGGGCAGAGGCTTTCTTT
D gene: NA; clone size: many; J gene: TRBJ1-2; V gene: TRBV3-1; CDR3 protein: CASSQADYGYTF; CDR3 DNA: TGTGCCAGCAGCCAAGCTGACTATGGCTACACCTTC
D gene: TRBD2; clone size: NA; J gene: TRBJ2-1; V gene: TRBV2; CDR3 protein: CASRERGGYNEQFF; CDR3 DNA: TGTGCCAGTAGAGAGCGGGGGGGCTACAATGAGCAGTTCTTC
D gene: NA; clone size: NA; J gene: TRBJ2-1; V gene: TRBV9; CDR3 protein: CASSGDGGYNEQFF; CDR3 DNA: TGTGCCAGCAGCGGGGACGGGGGCTACAATGAGCAGTTCTTC